Shown below are 9 T cell receptor beta chains from a single sample sequenced in a study of response to subunit inactivated influenza vaccine. TCRdb independently ran MiXCR on the RT-PCR reads; one entry per CDR3 protein. This sample has 250,000 to 350,000 distinct CDR3 sequences; roughly 22% occur once, and the top ten carry 10%. The specimen comprised PBMCs from blood, sampled less than 22 months after vaccination. Receptors were obtained from a man aged 45 to 70 who received an inactivated influenza vaccine.

This clonotype was counted a few times. The chain couples TRBV7-2 to TRBJ1-1; D is perhaps TRBD1 (6 bases). Germline CDR1 SGHTA, CDR2 FQGNSA. The CDR3 is made up of 14 amino acids. V gave up 5 bases and J gave up 4 bases, with 14 bases separating them. CDR3 in amino acids: CASSPQGFGTEAFF. DNA of the CDR3: TGTGCCAGCAGCCCACAGGGTTTTGGCACTGAAGCTTTCTTT. Variable domain in full (rest from reference TRBV7-2 and TRBJ1-1): GAGVSQSPSNKVTEKGKDVELRCDPISGHTALYWYRQSLGQGLEFLIYFQGNSAPDKSGLPSDRFSAERTGGSVSTLTIQRTQQEDSAVYLCASSPQGFGTEAFFGQGTRLTVV.

In its sample, this clonotype was seen a few times. The chain employs TRBV4-2 and TRBJ2-3; 7 bases are shared with TRBD1. The germline V gene encodes CDR1 LGHNA and CDR2 YNFKEQ. Trimming at V came to 1 base and at J to 1 base, leaving 2 bases not matched to a gene. The CDR3 has 15 residues. CDR3 amino acids: CASSQATGGTDTQYF. CDR3 nucleotides: TGTGCCAGCAGCCAAGCAACAGGGGGCACAGATACGCAGTATTTT.

V is TRBV12-3 or TRBV12-4 and J is TRBJ2-7; D might be TRBD1 (6 bases). V dropped 5 bases and J dropped 5 bases, with 22 bases sitting between them. This CDR3 has 16 residues. The CDR3 reads CASSTSWTEGTHEQYF. CDR3 nucleotide sequence: TGTGCCAGCAGTACCAGCTGGACAGAGGGGACCCACGAGCAGTACTTC.

In the case of this clonotype: The CDR3 does not end in the conserved phenylalanine or tryptophan, so this is likely a read error. The chain is built from TRBV11-2 and TRBJ1-1; 7 bases fit TRBD1. The CDR3 contains 16 residues. V shed 1 base, J shed 3 bases, and the junction held 8 bases outside the gene matches. The germline V gene encodes CDR1 SGHAT and CDR2 FQNNGV. CDR3 in DNA: TGTGCCAGCAGCTTAGGCCGAGGGGGCAGAGACACTGAAGCTTTCATT. Protein sequence: CASSLGRGGRDTEAFI.

In its sample, this clonotype was seen a few times. The rearrangement links TRBV28 to TRBJ2-7, with D perhaps matching TRBD1 (6 bases). Germline values: CDR1 MDHEN, CDR2 SYDVKM. V was shortened by 0 bases and J by 0 bases, with 6 bases between the two germline ends. This CDR3 is 14 amino acids long. This CDR3 is CASSLWDSSYEQYF. For the CDR3, the DNA is TGTGCCAGCAGTTTATGGGACAGCTCCTACGAGCAGTACTTC.

This clonotype was recorded a few times. The chain is built from TRBV20-1 and TRBJ1-5; 7 positions match TRBD1. The V gene's germline CDR1 is DFQATT and CDR2 SNEGSKA (reference sequence). After removal of 5 bases from V and 4 bases from J, the junction contained 8 bases not matched to a gene. The length of the CDR3 is 14 residues. As DNA, the CDR3 is TGCAGTGCTCCCGGACAGGTGAAGAATCAGCCCCAGCATTTT. Translated, it gives CSAPGQVKNQPQHF.

At least ten counts were recorded for this clonotype. The CDR3 nucleotides are TGTGCCTGGAGTGCCCACCGGACAGGGTTTGGAAACACCATATATTTT. As protein: CAWSAHRTGFGNTIYF. This chain links TRBV30 with TRBJ1-3; TRBD1 agrees at 8 bases. Trimming removed 1 base from V and 3 bases from J; junction bases left unmatched: 8. The CDR3 consists of 16 residues. Germline V gene sequence: CDR1 GTSNPN, CDR2 SVGIG (reference sequence). The variable domain in full, with the rest retrieved from reference TRBV30 and TRBJ1-3, is SQTIHQWPATLVQPVGSPLSLECTVEGTSNPNLYWYRQAAGRGLQLLFYSVGIGQISSEVPQNLSASRPQDRQFILSSKKLLLSDSGFYLCAWSAHRTGFGNTIYFGEGSWLTVV.

This clonotype was seen many times. The chain employs TRBV27 and TRBJ1-5; 9 bases agree with TRBD1. Germline V lookup: CDR1 MNHEY, CDR2 SMNVEV (reference sequence). V lost 6 bases and J lost 2; bases outside the gene matches: 14. The CDR3 spans 18 residues. The CDR3 nucleotides read TGTGCCAGCAGGGCGGGACAGGGCGTTCCGCGGGGCAATCAGCCCCAGCATTTT. Translated: CASRAGQGVPRGNQPQHF.

The CDR3: CAWRDRGNTEAFF. For the CDR3, the DNA is TGTGCCTGGAGAGACAGGGGGAACACTGAAGCTTTCTTT. V is TRBV30 and J is TRBJ1-1; TRBD1 matches 8 bases. The CDR3 sequence is 13 residues long. Germline V gene sequence: CDR1 GTSNPN, CDR2 SVGIG (reference sequence). The junction had 1 base not matched to a gene; V was cut back by 3 bases and J by 1 base.